This T cell receptor beta chain emerged from a study of PD-1 blockade in classical Hodgkin lymphoma. Study-level findings and limits: When set against healthy donors, newly diagnosed patients were reported to show lower baseline TCR diversity. TCR diversity rose significantly by C4D1 in CD4+ but not CD8+ cells. For complete responders, baseline diversity was comparable to that of newly diagnosed patients.

Worth noting for this clone: Its antigen is not known.

Every one of the patients relapsed after autologous stem cell transplantation (brentuximab vedotin exposure was variable). Patients had relapsed/refractory classical Hodgkin lymphoma with complete response, partial response or progressive disease as best response. Trimming took 8 bases from V and 5 from J; bases not matched to a gene: 7. The CDR3 consists of 13 residues. From germline, CDR1 is MNHEY and CDR2 SMNVEV (reference sequence). Clones were read by immunoSEQ multiplex PCR, and TCRdb kept only the in-frame ones, dropping some. The sample includes about 21,000 clones, approximately 74% seen only once; the top ten take 20% to 25%.

The input for sequencing was peripheral blood mononuclear cells (PBMCs), taken at baseline. The rearrangement uses TRBV27 and TRBJ1-1; TRBD1 aligns across 8 bases. This TCR was sampled from a human donor with classical Hodgkin lymphoma. CDR3 amino acids: CASRPTGETEAFF. The CDR3, as DNA: TGTGCCAGCCGACCGACAGGGGAGACTGAAGCTTTCTTT.